A single TCR beta chain is shown here with its context. Germline values: CDR1 LGHDT, CDR2 YNNKEL (reference sequence). The junction had 6 bases not matched to a gene; V was cut back by 4 bases and J by 4 bases. This CDR3 comprises 16 residues. Only in-frame clones appear in the TCRdb table, and some are missing; sequencing was by immunoSEQ multiplex PCR. The table lists 200,000 or so clones, under 85% of them singletons. This record belongs to a study of blood T cell repertoires in COVID-19. Study details: The analysed material was cDNA or gDNA that came from T cells, B-cell-depleted T cells, or PBMCs.

This receptor was taken from a man aged 55 to 70 with active or convalescent COVID-19. The chain is built from TRBV3-1 (or the pseudogene TRBV3-2) and TRBJ2-1, with TRBD2 matching over 11 bases. Source material: peripheral blood. The chain's CDR3 is CASSLGTSGGYNEQFF. CDR3 DNA: TGTGCCAGCAGCCTAGGGACTAGCGGTGGATACAATGAGCAGTTCTTC.